This T cell receptor (beta chain) was documented in a study of human T cells and chemical hapten exposure. Study context: Upper back patch tests used 0.01% DPC, scored after 6 days. Notes on the study in general: Among TCRs, those above 1 in 1000 frequency were unaffected by DPC sensitization. Among expanded TCRs, significantly more large CDR3 similarity clusters formed than among controls.

This clonotype has at least ten counts. The antigen is not known. Germline loops: CDR1 DFQATT, CDR2 SNEGSKA (reference sequence). Germline trimming cut 6 bases from V and 1 base from J; bases unmatched to any gene: 5. The CDR3 spans 14 residues. As to time point: patch test 3, about 24 weeks after DPC sensitization. Treatment: therapeutic diphenylcyclopropenone sensitization with weekly scalp DPC. The drawing of blood occurred before each patch test was applied. MiXCR was run by TCRdb on the RACE reads, yielding one entry per CDR3 protein. The table includes roughly 53,000 distinct CDR3 sequences, roughly 9.5% detected once.

The chain joins TRBV20-1 to TRBJ1-5; TRBD1 agrees at 8 bases. This receptor was obtained from a middle-aged woman with alopecia areata. Some clones in this sample may be carry-over from other donors' samples. Sequenced here: whole blood, sampled in connection with sensitization to the hapten diphenylcyclopropenone (DPC). For the CDR3, the DNA is TGCAGTGCCACGTGGACAGGGAGCAATCAGCCCCAGCATTTT. It codes for CSATWTGSNQPQHF.